This T cell receptor (beta chain) was sequenced in a study of blood T cell repertoires in COVID-19. On the study more broadly: The United States, Italy and Spain supplied acute and convalescent COVID-19 samples.

Only in-frame clones appear in the TCRdb table, and some are missing; sequencing was by immunoSEQ multiplex PCR. The sample includes 200,000 to 250,000 clones, around four fifths of them seen just once. Germline V gene sequence: CDR1 SGHVS, CDR2 FNYEAQ. Germline trimming cut 5 bases from V and 6 bases from J; bases unmatched to any gene: 13. CDR3 length: 17 amino acids. The chain has TRBV7-6 and TRBJ2-2; the match to TRBD2 covers 9 bases. The sequence was collected from a man aged 30 to 45 with active or convalescent COVID-19. Sequencing used peripheral blood. The CDR3, as DNA: TGTGCCAGCAGCCCAAGCGTTGCGGGAGGGCCTTCCGGGGAGCTGTTTTTT. Translated: CASSPSVAGGPSGELFF.